This record covers a single T cell receptor (beta chain). This specimen belongs to a study of blood T cell repertoires in COVID-19. TCRdb's table, derived via immunoSEQ multiplex PCR, lists solely in-frame clones and lacks some. This sample has under 150,000 clones, with 84% found just once. V lost 4 bases and J 0 bases, leaving 9 bases between the germline ends. The germline gives CDR1 SGHRS, CDR2 YFSETQ. The CDR3 covers 14 residues. Sequences were obtained from peripheral blood. V gene TRBV5-1 combines with J gene TRBJ2-3; D may be TRBD1 (5 bases). The TCR sequence derives from a human donor in a cohort sampled during active COVID-19. This chain's CDR3 is CASSTYRSTDTQYF. CDR3 DNA sequence: TGCGCCAGCAGCACGTACAGGAGCACAGATACGCAGTATTTT.